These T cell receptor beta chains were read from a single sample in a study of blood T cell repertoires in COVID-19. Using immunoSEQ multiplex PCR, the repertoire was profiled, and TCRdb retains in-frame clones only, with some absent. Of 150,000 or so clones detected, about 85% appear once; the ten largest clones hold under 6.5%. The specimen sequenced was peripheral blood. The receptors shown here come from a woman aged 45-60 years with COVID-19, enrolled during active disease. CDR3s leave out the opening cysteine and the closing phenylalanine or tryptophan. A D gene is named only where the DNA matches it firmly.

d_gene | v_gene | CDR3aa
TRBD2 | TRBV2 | ASSEWSSGGAREETQY
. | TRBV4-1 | ASSQGSNEQY
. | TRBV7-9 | ASSELGNTIY
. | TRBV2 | ASSAGPPSDQPQH
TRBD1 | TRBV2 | ASRDWDRGYGYT
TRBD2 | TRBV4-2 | ASSQAGGLTDTQY
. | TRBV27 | ASSFFRGDSPLH
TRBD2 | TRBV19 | ASSISGGARETQY
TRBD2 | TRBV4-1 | ASSQSGTSGASSYNEQF
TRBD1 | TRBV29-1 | SAGTGLQETQY
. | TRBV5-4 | ASSLDGTSSYNEQF
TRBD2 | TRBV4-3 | ASSPHSSGAGELF
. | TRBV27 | ASSLGGNLNSPLH
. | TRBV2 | ASSQGIYNSPLH
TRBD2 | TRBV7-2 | ASSSIAGGPPDTQY
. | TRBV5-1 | ASSLSGDSGANVLT
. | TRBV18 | ASSPPGGLETQY
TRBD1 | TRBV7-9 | ASSPQGQQETQY
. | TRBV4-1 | ASSPLDRIYGYT
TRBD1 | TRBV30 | AWSAGTGGSETQY
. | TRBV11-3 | ASSQPRGGETQY
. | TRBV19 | ASTPGHLTEAF
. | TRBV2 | ASRADKNTEAF
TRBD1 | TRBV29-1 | SARQGNHIQY
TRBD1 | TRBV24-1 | DQCPGTDYGYT
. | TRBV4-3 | ASSHETGTAPQPQH
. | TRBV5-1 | ASSPMTDGSYEQY
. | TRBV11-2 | ASSFSEAYEQY
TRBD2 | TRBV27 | ASSPQRGVPQETQY
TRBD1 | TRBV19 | ASMGSNRGTFYGYT
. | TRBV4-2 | ASSQAGALAKNIQY
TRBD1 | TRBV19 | ASSRDRDSIYGYT
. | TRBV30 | AWMEGGAKNIQY
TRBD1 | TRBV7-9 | ASSSNGQGDLYGYT
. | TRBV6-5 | ASSYFPGEGYT
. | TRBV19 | ASSIQATDTQY
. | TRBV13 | ASSSPVNNEQF
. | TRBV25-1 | ASSAGAGELF
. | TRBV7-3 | ASSLAGVTGTGELF
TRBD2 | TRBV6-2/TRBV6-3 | ASSYTSGGLFTDTQY
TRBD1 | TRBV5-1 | ASSFTGTETEAF
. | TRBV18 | ASSPPLGGPFTYEQY
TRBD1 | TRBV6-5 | ASSISGTGGYGYT
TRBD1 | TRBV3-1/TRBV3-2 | ASSQKRDRASYNSPLH
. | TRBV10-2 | ASEDNSGNTIY
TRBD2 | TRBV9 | ASSPRGLAGGDNEQF
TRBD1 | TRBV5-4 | ASSSWTGANYGYT
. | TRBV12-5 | ASGFRTANTGELF